The 23 T cell receptor beta chains below come from one sample, sequenced in a study of shared clonotypes between healthy human individuals. Here immunoSEQ multiplex PCR was the method, and the copy in TCRdb shows in-frame clones only, minus some. The sample contains about 1.5 million clones, around 98% of which appear only once. The sequenced material came from naive CD4+ T cells sorted from blood. The subset: CD45RA+ positively selected. Every receptor here comes from a man aged 25 to 40 in good health.

The chain couples TRBV5-4 to TRBJ2-3; TRBD2 agrees at 10 bases. CDR1 and CDR2 from the germline V gene are SGHNT and YYREEE (reference sequence). V shed 4 bases and J 6 bases; nucleotides not matched to a gene: 11. The CDR3 consists of 16 residues. The CDR3 sequence is CASSPASGRAPDTQYF. The CDR3 DNA follows: TGTGCCAGCAGCCCAGCCAGCGGGAGGGCCCCGGATACGCAGTATTTT.

This rearrangement joins TRBV7-2 to TRBJ2-7, with 13 bases aligning to TRBD2. CDR3 length: 15 residues. CDR1 SGHTA and CDR2 FQGNSA come from the germline V gene. The V segment lost 5 bases and the J segment 3 bases; nucleotides outside the gene matches: 4. CDR3 sequence (DNA): TGTGCCAGCAGCCGGACTAGCGGGAGTGTCTACGAGCAGTACTTC. Translation gives CASSRTSGSVYEQYF.

This chain links TRBV5-4 with TRBJ1-4; D possibly corresponds to TRBD1 (5 bases). V was trimmed by 0 bases and J by 6 bases, leaving 12 bases between them. The CDR3 extends over 15 amino acids. Germline CDR1 and CDR2: SGHNT and YYREEE (reference sequence). The CDR3 coding sequence is TGTGCCAGCAGCTTGGCGGGCAGGGTTGATGAAAAACTGTTTTTT. Amino acids: CASSLAGRVDEKLFF.

This chain links TRBV19 with TRBJ1-1, with D perhaps matching TRBD1 (5 bases). V shed 5 bases and J shed 6 bases, with 22 bases lying between them. The CDR3 length is 16 residues. The V gene's germline CDR1 is LNHDA and CDR2 SQIVND (reference sequence). The CDR3: CASSPRRDGFGAEAFF. Written as DNA, the CDR3 is TGTGCCAGTAGTCCAAGGCGGGACGGATTCGGGGCTGAAGCTTTCTTT. Looking up the rest from reference TRBV19 and TRBJ1-1 gives the full variable domain: DGGITQSPKYLFRKEGQNVTLSCEQNLNHDAMYWYRQDPGQGLRLIYYSQIVNDFQKGDIAEGYSVSREKKESFPLTVTSAQKNPTAFYLCASSPRRDGFGAEAFFGQGTRLTVV.

V is TRBV11-3 and J is TRBJ2-6; D is uncertain. Trimming pared 1 base from V and 2 bases from J, leaving 6 bases between. This CDR3 contains 15 residues. Germline-derived CDR1 and CDR2 are SGHNT and YENEEA. The CDR3 DNA follows: TGTGCCAGCAGCTTAGGGCAGGCTGGGGCCAACGTCCTGACTTTC. This codes for CASSLGQAGANVLTF.

The V call is TRBV5-1, the J call TRBJ2-5; D unclear. Trimming took 4 bases from V and 4 from J, leaving 20 bases between them. The CDR3 is 16 amino acids. Germline assignment: CDR1 SGHRS and CDR2 YFSETQ. DNA of the CDR3: TGCGCCAGCAGCCAGTCCGGGTCTTTGGTTGTAGAGACCCAGTACTTC. It yields the protein CASSQSGSLVVETQYF.

The rearrangement joins TRBV7-2 to TRBJ2-5; 7 nucleotides match TRBD1. The CDR3 length is 13 residues. Germline CDR1 reads SGHTA; CDR2 reads FQGNSA. Losses at the gene ends were 5 bases for V and 3 bases for J; bases not matched to a gene: 3. The CDR3 nucleotides read TGTGCCAGCAGCGCCGGGACAGAAGAGACCCAGTACTTC. It is translated as CASSAGTEETQYF.

This clone occurred a few times. Other DNA sequences in the sample encode the same CDR3. The chain has TRBV6-1 and TRBJ1-5; 8 nucleotides agree with TRBD1. Germline CDR1 and CDR2: MNHNS and SASEGT. V lost 7 bases to trimming and J lost 7 bases; unmatched junction nucleotides: 6. This CDR3 contains 13 residues. The CDR3 loop reads CASTDREGQPQHF. In nucleotides, the CDR3 is TGTGCCAGCACGGACAGGGAAGGACAGCCCCAGCATTTT.

The chain recombines TRBV5-5 with TRBJ2-2; maybe TRBD1 (5 bases). The CDR3 sequence is 15 residues long. V was trimmed by 2 bases and J by 4 bases, leaving 12 bases between them. Germline V lookup: CDR1 SGHKS, CDR2 YYEKEE (reference sequence). This CDR3 reads CASSLYRGITGELFF. The DNA of the CDR3 is TGTGCCAGCAGCTTATATAGGGGTATCACCGGGGAGCTGTTTTTT.

As for this clone: The same CDR3 arises from other DNA sequences in this sample as well. The rearrangement uses TRBV5-1 and TRBJ2-2, with TRBD1 matching 7 bases. CDR3 length: 15 amino acids. CDR1 SGHRS and CDR2 YFSETQ come from the germline V gene. Losses at the gene ends were 0 bases for V and 1 base for J; bases not matched to a gene: 0. The CDR3 here is CASSLGQGNTGELFF. Here the CDR3 DNA reads TGCGCCAGCAGCTTGGGACAGGGGAACACCGGGGAGCTGTTTTTT.

This chain uses TRBV28 with TRBJ2-7; 9 nucleotides match TRBD1. This CDR3 comprises 16 residues. The germline CDR1 and CDR2 sequences are MDHEN and SYDVKM. Trimming cost V 3 bases and J 2 bases; bases outside gene matches: 8. CDR3 amino acids: CASSFRPGQGTYEQYF. The CDR3 nucleotides read TGTGCCAGCAGTTTCCGTCCGGGACAGGGTACCTACGAGCAGTACTTC.

CDR3 nucleotides: TGCGCCAGCAGCCAAGATTCACAGGGGGCAAACACCGGGGAGCTGTTTTTT. The encoded protein is CASSQDSQGANTGELFF. V usage is TRBV4-1 and J usage is TRBJ2-2; TRBD1 agrees at 9 bases. J lost 2 bases, V lost 0 bases, and 4 bases had no gene match. Germline V gene data show CDR1 as MGHRA and CDR2 as YSYEKL. The CDR3 consists of 17 residues.

The genes are TRBV6-1 and TRBJ2-7; 8 positions match TRBD2. CDR3 size: 13 residues. With 6 bases clipped from V and 3 bases from J, the junction kept 4 bases outside the gene matches. Per germline, CDR1 MNHNS and CDR2 SASEGT. The CDR3 coding sequence is TGTGCCAGCAGCCTTACTAGCGGCTACGAGCAGTACTTC. It encodes CASSLTSGYEQYF.

The sample holds one count of this clone. The rearrangement links TRBV19 to TRBJ1-2, with D maybe TRBD1 (5 bases). This CDR3 has 12 amino acids. CDR1 LNHDA and CDR2 SQIVND come from the germline V gene (reference sequence). Trimming pared 6 bases from V and 5 bases from J, leaving 10 bases between. The CDR3, as DNA: TGTGCCAGTAGAGACAGACTTTATGGCTACACCTTC. This translates into CASRDRLYGYTF. The full variable domain, rest sourced from reference TRBV19 and TRBJ1-2, is DGGITQSPKYLFRKEGQNVTLSCEQNLNHDAMYWYRQDPGQGLRLIYYSQIVNDFQKGDIAEGYSVSREKKESFPLTVTSAQKNPTAFYLCASRDRLYGYTFGSGTRLTVV.

The rearrangement links TRBV4-1 to TRBJ2-5; 12 bases are a match to TRBD2. CDR1 and CDR2 from the germline V gene are MGHRA and YSYEKL. The CDR3 length is 21 residues. Trimming at V came to 2 bases and at J to 4 bases, leaving 20 bases not matched to a gene. CDR3 DNA: TGCGCCAGCAGCCAATCCCCAATCGGGACTAGCGGGCCGAACCGTAGAGAGACCCAGTACTTC. It is translated as CASSQSPIGTSGPNRRETQYF.

V is TRBV5-5 and J is TRBJ2-3; D is unresolved. Trimming removed 3 bases at V and 6 bases at J, with 8 bases between. The CDR3 sequence is 12 residues long. CDR1 SGHKS and CDR2 YYEKEE come from the germline V gene (reference sequence). Here the CDR3 reads CASSWTTDTQYF. As DNA, the CDR3 is TGTGCCAGCAGCTGGACGACGGATACGCAGTATTTT.

The J gene is TRBJ2-6, the V gene TRBV18; D is perhaps TRBD1 (6 bases). Per the germline V gene, CDR1 is KGHSH and CDR2 is LQKENI. V lost 0 bases and J 3 bases, leaving 18 bases between the germline ends. The CDR3 is made up of 19 amino acids. CDR3 nucleotide sequence: TGTGCCAGCTCACCACCAAGGGGGAGAGGACAACGTGGGGCCAACGTCCTGACTTTC. Amino acids: CASSPPRGRGQRGANVLTF.

V and J are TRBV5-5 and TRBJ2-7, with a possible D match to TRBD2 (6 bases). This CDR3 has 15 amino acids. Germline CDR1 is SGHKS and CDR2 is YYEKEE (reference sequence). V lost 4 bases to trimming and J lost 2 bases, with 16 bases between them. The CDR3 DNA is TGTGCCAGCAGCCCGGGGCTAGCGTGGACCTACGAGCAGTACTTC. As protein: CASSPGLAWTYEQYF.

V and J are TRBV6-5 and TRBJ2-7; TRBD2 matches at 9 bases. The trim removed 0 bases at V and 2 bases at J, leaving 5 bases unmatched. CDR1 and CDR2 from the germline V gene are MNHEY and SVGAGI. The CDR3 is made up of 16 amino acids. The CDR3 sequence: CASSYSSSGSTYEQYF. DNA for the CDR3: TGTGCCAGCAGTTACTCGAGTAGCGGGAGTACCTACGAGCAGTACTTC.

This clone occurred once. The chain recombines TRBV29-1 with TRBJ2-7; the D call may be TRBD1 or TRBD2 (5 bases each). V lost 7 bases to trimming and J lost 7 bases, with 17 bases between them. This CDR3 has 12 amino acids. Germline-derived CDR1 and CDR2 are SQVTM and ANQGSEA. DNA of the CDR3: TGCAGCGGGGGGACCATGCTAGGGGAGCAGTACTTC. Encoded protein: CSGGTMLGEQYF.

The chain is built from TRBV2 and TRBJ2-7; TRBD1 is a possible D gene (6 bases). From germline, CDR1 is SNHLY and CDR2 FYNNEI. The CDR3 consists of 14 residues. V was trimmed by 5 bases and J by 5 bases, leaving 16 bases between them. The CDR3 DNA is TGTGCCAGCAGTAAGGACAGTAGTATCCACGAGCAGTACTTC. This gives the protein CASSKDSSIHEQYF.

The chain combines TRBV6-1 with TRBJ2-1; maybe TRBD1 (6 bases). This CDR3 region has 13 residues. CDR1 is MNHNS and CDR2 is SASEGT in the germline V gene. Trimming pared 4 bases from V and 10 bases from J, leaving 14 bases between. CDR3 in amino acids: CASSGLAGAEQFF. The CDR3 coding sequence is TGTGCCAGCAGTGGGCTAGCAGGGGCCGAGCAGTTCTTC.

V and J are TRBV15 and TRBJ2-1; TRBD2 matches 12 bases. The CDR3 has 19 residues. The trim removed 1 base at V and 3 bases at J, leaving 10 bases unmatched. Germline loops: CDR1 LNHNV, CDR2 YYDKDF (reference sequence). CDR3 in DNA: TGTGCCACCAGCAGAGTGCTTGCTAGCGGGAGGGCCGGCTACAATGAGCAGTTCTTC. As protein: CATSRVLASGRAGYNEQFF.